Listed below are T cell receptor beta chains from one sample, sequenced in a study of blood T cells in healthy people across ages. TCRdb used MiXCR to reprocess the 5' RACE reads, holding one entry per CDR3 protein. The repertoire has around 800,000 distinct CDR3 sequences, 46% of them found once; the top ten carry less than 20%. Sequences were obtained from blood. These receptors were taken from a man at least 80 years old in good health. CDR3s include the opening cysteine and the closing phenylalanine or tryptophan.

CDR3aa: CASSWTRTGQRKGQFF
v_gene: TRBV12-3/TRBV12-4
j_gene: TRBJ2-1

CDR3aa: CASSVERRVDEQYF
v_gene: TRBV5-6
j_gene: TRBJ2-7

CDR3aa: CSARAPGREYHNEQFF
v_gene: TRBV20-1
j_gene: TRBJ2-1

CDR3aa: CASSAVAGGAYEQYF
v_gene: TRBV28
j_gene: -

CDR3aa: CASSSGGEVGTQYF
v_gene: TRBV7-9
j_gene: TRBJ2-3

CDR3aa: CASSEERGARYNEQFF
v_gene: TRBV2
j_gene: TRBJ2-1

CDR3aa: CASSRMGDSYNEQFF
v_gene: TRBV7-3
j_gene: TRBJ2-1

CDR3aa: CASSLDRDTYEQYF
v_gene: TRBV11-2
j_gene: TRBJ2-7

CDR3aa: CASSESVREYEQYF
v_gene: TRBV25-1
j_gene: TRBJ2-7

CDR3aa: CASSLRTSGIGDTQYF
v_gene: TRBV2
j_gene: TRBJ2-3

CDR3aa: CSASGSGYEQYF
v_gene: TRBV20-1
j_gene: TRBJ2-7

CDR3aa: CASRSRLGGTETQYF
v_gene: TRBV28
j_gene: TRBJ2-5

CDR3aa: CASSPSPRGLAGVQETQYF
v_gene: TRBV27
j_gene: TRBJ2-5

CDR3aa: CSARPVAGTDTQYF
v_gene: TRBV20-1
j_gene: TRBJ2-3

CDR3aa: CASSHPVKPDEQFF
v_gene: TRBV4-3
j_gene: TRBJ2-1

CDR3aa: CASSWGASSYEQYF
v_gene: TRBV11-2
j_gene: TRBJ2-7

CDR3aa: CASSQSATGYTDTQYF
v_gene: TRBV23-1
j_gene: TRBJ2-3

CDR3aa: CASTRTGVGSPLHF
v_gene: TRBV12-3/TRBV12-4
j_gene: TRBJ1-6

CDR3aa: CSVDGTGGNTEAFF
v_gene: TRBV29-1
j_gene: TRBJ1-1

CDR3aa: CSVVGQGINGYTF
v_gene: TRBV29-1
j_gene: TRBJ1-2

CDR3aa: CASSPKAGVRSEQFF
v_gene: TRBV3-1
j_gene: TRBJ2-1

CDR3aa: CSAQTGTRRGETQYF
v_gene: TRBV20-1
j_gene: TRBJ2-5

CDR3aa: CASTLTGGSGANVLTF
v_gene: TRBV27
j_gene: TRBJ2-6

CDR3aa: CASSWWDGEKLFF
v_gene: TRBV27
j_gene: TRBJ1-4

CDR3aa: CASSREWNTEAFF
v_gene: TRBV19
j_gene: TRBJ1-1

CDR3aa: CSVGESGLAGNEQFF
v_gene: TRBV29-1
j_gene: TRBJ2-1

CDR3aa: CASSSETGAKGANVLTF
v_gene: TRBV13
j_gene: TRBJ2-6

CDR3aa: CSARVPLPDWGNEQYF
v_gene: TRBV20-1
j_gene: -

CDR3aa: CASSLARQGSGTF
v_gene: TRBV7-9
j_gene: TRBJ1-2

CDR3aa: CASSQTGTGGLETQYF
v_gene: TRBV4-1
j_gene: TRBJ2-5

CDR3aa: CASSSKAGETGELFF
v_gene: TRBV7-3
j_gene: TRBJ2-2

CDR3aa: CASSRTGTSGAQETQYF
v_gene: TRBV5-1
j_gene: TRBJ2-5

CDR3aa: CASSPNIGTYNEQFF
v_gene: TRBV6-2/TRBV6-3
j_gene: TRBJ2-1

CDR3aa: CASSLSTSSYNEQFF
v_gene: TRBV7-2
j_gene: TRBJ2-1

CDR3aa: CSATDRTGYGYTF
v_gene: TRBV20-1
j_gene: TRBJ1-2

CDR3aa: CAGSSTTPDTQYF
v_gene: TRBV7-3
j_gene: TRBJ2-3

CDR3aa: CASSTRLAGGEQFF
v_gene: TRBV9
j_gene: TRBJ2-1

CDR3aa: CASSPGLASYNEQFF
v_gene: TRBV5-1
j_gene: TRBJ2-1

CDR3aa: CASSLAGSETRELFF
v_gene: TRBV7-9
j_gene: TRBJ2-2

CDR3aa: CASSPFGGHNEQFF
v_gene: TRBV11-3
j_gene: TRBJ2-1

CDR3aa: CASSLNGGGFGYTF
v_gene: TRBV7-3
j_gene: TRBJ1-2

CDR3aa: CASSFGGGYQETQYF
v_gene: TRBV7-6
j_gene: TRBJ2-5

CDR3aa: CASSESQGVSYEQYF
v_gene: TRBV6-1
j_gene: TRBJ2-7

CDR3aa: CSVERGTNYNEQYF
v_gene: TRBV29-1
j_gene: TRBJ2-7

CDR3aa: CASSGQTSGRFGTGELFF
v_gene: TRBV2
j_gene: TRBJ2-2

CDR3aa: CASSQVTGTSGEYEQFF
v_gene: TRBV4-1
j_gene: TRBJ2-1

CDR3aa: CASSTSTGQGMAEAFF
v_gene: TRBV12-3/TRBV12-4
j_gene: TRBJ1-1

CDR3aa: CASSYTPGQYYNEQYF
v_gene: TRBV27
j_gene: TRBJ2-5

CDR3aa: CASSPGTRIPFF
v_gene: TRBV27
j_gene: TRBJ2-1

CDR3aa: CASSHPRQGNTEAFF
v_gene: TRBV11-1
j_gene: TRBJ1-1

CDR3aa: CASSLATSTREQYF
v_gene: TRBV7-2
j_gene: TRBJ2-7

CDR3aa: CASSPARRTYEQYF
v_gene: TRBV27
j_gene: TRBJ2-7

CDR3aa: CASRTQPAGGLAYNEQYF
v_gene: TRBV5-1
j_gene: -

CDR3aa: CASSVGSDRLAEAFF
v_gene: TRBV9
j_gene: TRBJ1-1

CDR3aa: CSAIAPRSSYNSPFHF
v_gene: TRBV20-1
j_gene: TRBJ1-6

CDR3aa: CASSVGGTTYEELFF
v_gene: TRBV9
j_gene: TRBJ1-4

CDR3aa: CASTFSGRTNEQFF
v_gene: TRBV7-9
j_gene: TRBJ2-1

CDR3aa: CASSLAAGWTGELFF
v_gene: TRBV5-1
j_gene: TRBJ2-2

CDR3aa: CASTDRVETLYF
v_gene: TRBV6-2/TRBV6-3
j_gene: TRBJ2-5